A selection of T cell receptor beta chains follows, all from one sample in a study of T cell clusters in autoimmune cytopenias. TCRdb reanalyzed the multiplex PCR reads, giving one entry per CDR3 protein sequence and no DNA. Here the sample table reports some 2,500 distinct CDR3 sequences. The sample consisted of peripheral blood. These receptors were taken from a human donor with an autoimmune cytopenia or autoimmune hepatitis (not recorded which). Both conserved end residues are part of each CDR3. Expanded clones are given a class, and other clones once, few, many or no size at all.

v_call: TRBV19
j_call: TRBJ1-4
clone_size: medium-sized
cdr3_aa: CASSRASGTHSNEKLFF

v_call: TRBV6-1
j_call: TRBJ2-1
clone_size: -
cdr3_aa: CASSEGAAFYNEQFF

v_call: TRBV19
j_call: TRBJ2-1
clone_size: medium-sized
cdr3_aa: CASSIEPPGLAFYNEQFF

v_call: TRBV27
j_call: TRBJ2-1
clone_size: medium-sized
cdr3_aa: CASSRPGLTNEQFF

v_call: TRBV12-3/TRBV12-4
j_call: TRBJ2-3
clone_size: -
cdr3_aa: CASRRTDTQYF

v_call: TRBV7-9
j_call: TRBJ1-2
clone_size: -
cdr3_aa: CASTLTGDDGYTF

v_call: TRBV6-6
j_call: TRBJ1-4
clone_size: -
cdr3_aa: CASRPPGALNEKLFF

v_call: TRBV12-3/TRBV12-4
j_call: TRBJ1-5
clone_size: -
cdr3_aa: CASSLTPNSNQPQHF

v_call: TRBV12-3/TRBV12-4
j_call: TRBJ2-1
clone_size: -
cdr3_aa: CASSPSGLYNEQFF

v_call: TRBV5-5
j_call: TRBJ2-1
clone_size: -
cdr3_aa: CASSLRGLAGDGNEQFF

v_call: TRBV5-1
j_call: TRBJ1-4
clone_size: -
cdr3_aa: CASSLMTGGNEKLFF

v_call: TRBV27
j_call: TRBJ1-4
clone_size: -
cdr3_aa: CASSPPDRRNEKLFF

v_call: TRBV18
j_call: TRBJ2-1
clone_size: -
cdr3_aa: CASSPPIYNEQFF

v_call: TRBV24-1
j_call: TRBJ2-2
clone_size: -
cdr3_aa: CATSDLFRGGELFF

v_call: TRBV7-2
j_call: TRBJ2-5
clone_size: -
cdr3_aa: CASSFPSGKETQYF

v_call: TRBV6-5
j_call: TRBJ1-4
clone_size: medium-sized
cdr3_aa: CASSDRAWEKLFF